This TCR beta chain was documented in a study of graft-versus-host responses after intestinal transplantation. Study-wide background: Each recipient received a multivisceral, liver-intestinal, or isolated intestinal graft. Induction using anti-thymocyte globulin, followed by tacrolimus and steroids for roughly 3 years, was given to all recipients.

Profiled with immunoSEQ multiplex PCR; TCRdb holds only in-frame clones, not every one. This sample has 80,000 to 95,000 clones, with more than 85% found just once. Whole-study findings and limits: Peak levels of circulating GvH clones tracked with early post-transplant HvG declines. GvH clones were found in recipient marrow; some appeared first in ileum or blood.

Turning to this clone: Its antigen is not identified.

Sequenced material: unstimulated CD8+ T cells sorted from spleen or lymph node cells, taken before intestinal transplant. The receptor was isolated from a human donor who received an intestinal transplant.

CDR3 residues: CASSEPGQDDVLTF. The CDR3 coding sequence is TGCGCCAGCAGCGAACCGGGACAGGACGACGTCCTGACTTTC. The gene calls are TRBV4-1 and TRBJ2-6, with 8 positions matching TRBD1. The CDR3 extends over 14 amino acids. After removal of 5 bases from V and 11 bases from J, the junction contained 8 bases not matched to a gene. The germline V gene encodes CDR1 MGHRA and CDR2 YSYEKL.